What follows is one TCR beta chain and its context. These data originate in a study of blood T cell repertoires in COVID-19. As for the study in general: Sites across the United States, Italy and Spain contributed samples from acute and convalescent COVID-19.

Per the authors' pipeline: Reference gene primer amplification yielded estimated nucleated cell counts. Sequenced by immunoSEQ multiplex PCR; TCRdb stores in-frame clones only, minus some. From that table come the V and J calls and clone size; the DNA was used to work out D and trimming. The sample carries some 310,000 clones, under 90% recorded once. Recruits, aged about 18 to 95 years, lived in 24 US areas. Donors of Cohort 3 who recovered were those that had two negative PCRs, clearance, or symptom resolution. The germline gives CDR1 SEHNR, CDR2 FQNEAQ (reference sequence). This CDR3 has 12 amino acids. The germline V and J ends were trimmed by 5 bases and 5 bases, with 7 bases remaining between them.

The specimen was PBMCs or T cells enriched from blood (not recorded which). The chain employs TRBV7-9 and TRBJ2-1; D gene unclear. This receptor was taken from a woman aged 30 to 39 who had recovered from COVID-19. The CDR3 sequence: CASSQLDNEQFF. The DNA for the CDR3 is TGTGCCAGCAGCCAACTGGACAATGAGCAGTTCTTC.